This T cell receptor (beta chain) was sequenced for a study of blood T cell repertoires in COVID-19. Study information: COVID-19 samples collected from the United States, Italy and Spain covered acute and convalescent phases. PBMCs, B-cell-depleted T cells, or T cells provided the cDNA or gDNA that made up the material.

Original processing notes: The assay estimated nucleated cells by amplifying reference gene primers. The table came from immunoSEQ multiplex PCR; TCRdb's copy has only in-frame clones and leaves some out. V, J and clone size are those of that table, while D and trimming were read from the DNA. The table records 250,000 or so clones, 90% of them present only once. The germline V gene has CDR1 SGHTA and CDR2 FQGNSA. The CDR3 has 16 residues. V gave up 0 bases and J gave up 4 bases, with 15 bases separating them. The sample consisted of peripheral blood. The V and J genes are TRBV7-2 and TRBJ1-2; TRBD1 is a possible D gene (6 bases). This TCR came from a woman aged 55-75 years with COVID-19, enrolled during active disease. The CDR3, as DNA: TGTGCCAGCAGCTTAGCTGGGACACCTGGAACCTATGGCTACACCTTC. It is translated as CASSLAGTPGTYGYTF. The entire variable domain, with the rest obtained from reference TRBV7-2 and TRBJ1-2, is as follows: GAGVSQSPSNKVTEKGKDVELRCDPISGHTALYWYRQSLGQGLEFLIYFQGNSAPDKSGLPSDRFSAERTGGSVSTLTIQRTQQEDSAVYLCASSLAGTPGTYGYTFGSGTRLTVV.